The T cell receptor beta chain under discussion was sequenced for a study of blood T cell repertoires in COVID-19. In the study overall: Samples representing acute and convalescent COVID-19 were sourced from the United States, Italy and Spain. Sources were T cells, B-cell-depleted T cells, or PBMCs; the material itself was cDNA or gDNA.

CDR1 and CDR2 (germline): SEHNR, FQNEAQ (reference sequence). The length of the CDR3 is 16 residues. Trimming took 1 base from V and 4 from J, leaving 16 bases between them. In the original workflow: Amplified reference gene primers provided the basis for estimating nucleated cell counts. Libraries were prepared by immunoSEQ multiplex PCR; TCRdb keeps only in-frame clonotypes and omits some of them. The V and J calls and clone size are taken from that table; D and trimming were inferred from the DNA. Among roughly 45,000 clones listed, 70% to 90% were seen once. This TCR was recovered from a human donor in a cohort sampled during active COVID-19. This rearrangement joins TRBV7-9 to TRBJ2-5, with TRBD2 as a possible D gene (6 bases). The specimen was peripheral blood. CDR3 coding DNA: TGTGCCAGCAGCTTAGTGGGGCGGGGAAGAGGAGAGACCCAGTACTTC. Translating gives CASSLVGRGRGETQYF.